This TCR beta chain was profiled in a study of blood T cell repertoires in COVID-19 (dated by TCRdb to 2019 to 2021). Looking at the study overall: Collaborator samples came from the United States, Italy and Spain and covered acute and convalescent phases of COVID-19. The prospective study material was composed of cDNA or gDNA derived from T cells, B-cell-depleted T cells, or PBMCs. The dataset comprised deeply sampled blood TCRbeta repertoires from subjects exposed to, actively infected with, or recovered from COVID-19. Nearly every sample came with metadata listing a de-identified subject ID, COVID-19 status, age in years and sex. Samples came from the ongoing ImmuneRACE study (first 160 participants) plus 1,254 subjects from 6 global collaborators. HLA class I and class II types, where available, came from metadata supplied by the sample provider rather than from assay-based typing. A freely available public database, intended as a resource for researchers studying the immune response to SARS-CoV-2, is where the repertoires were released.

The immunoSEQ Assay, a bias-controlled multiplex PCR, was used to amplify TCRbeta CDR3 regions from genomic DNA. On the study's bioinformatics: Nucleated cell counts per sample were estimated from amplification of reference gene primers within the assay. To quantify the absolute abundance of each unique TCRbeta CDR3 rearrangement, sequence reads were collapsed and filtered. For each sample, productive Simpson clonality was calculated as the square root of Simpson's diversity index across productive rearrangements. Sourced from immuneACCESS, this table was stored by TCRdb with only in-frame sequences that have V and J called. A share of the clones is absent; for the studies checked, an unresolved V gene accounts for under half, and the remainder has no known explanation. The D gene and trimming were derived from the DNA, and the V and J assignments and clone size from that table. The sample data list around 100,000 clones, and about 90% of these were observed just once. Of the sample, approximately 7.3% falls within the top ten clones.

The study at large found these results: Clinical and demographic metadata were provided uncurated, with the amount varying by source and participant.

Worth noting for this clone: Which antigen it targets is not known. Per-base quality was not reported, and no clone a single base away is much larger than it.

Whole blood was collected in K2EDTA tubes by collaborating institutions according to the institutions' own protocols. For TCRbeta analysis, collaborators shipped samples as frozen whole blood, isolated PBMCs, or DNA extracted from either of those sample types. The sequence came from a man aged 25 to 40 in a cohort sampled during active COVID-19. Sequenced input: peripheral blood.

For the CDR3, the sequence is CASQGVDYGYTF. The base sequence is TGTGCCAGCCAGGGGGTCGACTATGGCTACACCTTC. The rearrangement combines TRBV30 with TRBJ1-2; 7 of the junction bases match TRBD1. V trim: 8 bases; J trim: 3 bases; unmatched bases: 6. The CDR3, from cysteine to phenylalanine, totals 12 residues. Only the CDR3 portion is preserved as DNA: 36 bases, with reading frame beginning at the first base. Based on the germline V gene (reference sequence), the CDR1 and CDR2 sequences are GTSNPN and SVGIG.